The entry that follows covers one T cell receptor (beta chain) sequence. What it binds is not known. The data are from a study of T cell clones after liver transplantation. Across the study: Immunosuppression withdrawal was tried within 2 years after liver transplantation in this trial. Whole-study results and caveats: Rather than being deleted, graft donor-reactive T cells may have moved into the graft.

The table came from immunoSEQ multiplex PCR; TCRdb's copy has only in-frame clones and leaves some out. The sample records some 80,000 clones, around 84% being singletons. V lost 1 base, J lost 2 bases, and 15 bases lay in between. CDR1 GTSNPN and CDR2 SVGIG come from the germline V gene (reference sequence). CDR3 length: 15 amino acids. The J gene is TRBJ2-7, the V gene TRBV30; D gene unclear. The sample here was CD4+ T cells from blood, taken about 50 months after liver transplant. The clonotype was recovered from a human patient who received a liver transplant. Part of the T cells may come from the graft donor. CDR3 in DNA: TGTGCCTGGAGTGAGTCCCAATTTAGAACCTACGAGCAGTACTTC. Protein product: CAWSESQFRTYEQYF.